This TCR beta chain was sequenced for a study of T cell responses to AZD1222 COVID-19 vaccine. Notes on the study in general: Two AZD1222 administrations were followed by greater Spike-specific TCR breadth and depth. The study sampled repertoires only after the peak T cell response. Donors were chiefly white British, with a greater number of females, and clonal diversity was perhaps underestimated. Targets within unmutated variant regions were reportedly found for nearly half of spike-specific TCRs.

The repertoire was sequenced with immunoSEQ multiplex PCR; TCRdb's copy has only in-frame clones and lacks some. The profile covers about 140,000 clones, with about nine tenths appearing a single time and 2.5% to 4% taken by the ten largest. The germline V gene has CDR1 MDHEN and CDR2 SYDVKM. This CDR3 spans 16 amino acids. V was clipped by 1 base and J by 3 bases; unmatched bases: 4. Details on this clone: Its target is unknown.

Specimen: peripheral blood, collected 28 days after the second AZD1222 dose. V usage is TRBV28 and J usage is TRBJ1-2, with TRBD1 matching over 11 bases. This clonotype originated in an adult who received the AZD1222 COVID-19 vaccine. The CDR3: CASSLSGTGGDYGYTF. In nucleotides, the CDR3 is TGTGCCAGCAGTTTATCCGGGACAGGGGGGGACTATGGCTACACCTTC.